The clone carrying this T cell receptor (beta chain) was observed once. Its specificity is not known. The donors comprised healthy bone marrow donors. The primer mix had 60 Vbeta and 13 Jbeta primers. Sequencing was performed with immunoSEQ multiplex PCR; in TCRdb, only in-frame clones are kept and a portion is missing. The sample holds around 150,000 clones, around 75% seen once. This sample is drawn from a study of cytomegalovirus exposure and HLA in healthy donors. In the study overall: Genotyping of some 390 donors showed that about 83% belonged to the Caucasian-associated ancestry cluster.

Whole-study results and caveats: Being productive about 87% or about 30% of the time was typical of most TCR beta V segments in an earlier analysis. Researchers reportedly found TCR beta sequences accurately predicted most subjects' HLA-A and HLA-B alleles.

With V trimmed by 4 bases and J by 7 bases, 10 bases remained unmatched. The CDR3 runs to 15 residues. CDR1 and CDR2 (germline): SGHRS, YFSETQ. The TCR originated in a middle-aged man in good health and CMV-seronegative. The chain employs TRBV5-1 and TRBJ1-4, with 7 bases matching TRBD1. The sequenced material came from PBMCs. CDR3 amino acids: CASSADGQAAEKLFF. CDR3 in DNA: TGCGCCAGCAGCGCGGACGGACAGGCAGCTGAAAAACTGTTTTTT.